One sample yielded the 23 T cell receptor beta chains listed below, sequenced in a study of Ad26.COV2.S vaccination and SARS-CoV-2 variants. Clones were sequenced by immunoSEQ multiplex PCR, and TCRdb holds only the in-frame ones, with some missing. The sample lists fewer than 150,000 clones, roughly 85% occurring once. This specimen consisted of peripheral blood, obtained after recovery from COVID-19. All receptors derive from a human donor who had recovered from COVID-19.

The chain combines TRBV24-1 with TRBJ1-2; 7 positions match TRBD1. V lost 4 bases to trimming and J lost 6 bases; unmatched junction nucleotides: 4. The CDR3 length is 13 residues. Per the germline V gene, CDR1 is KGHDR and CDR2 is SFDVKD. DNA for the CDR3: TGTGCCACCAGTGAGCAGGGGGTAAATGGCTACACCTTC. It encodes CATSEQGVNGYTF.

The genes are TRBV14 and TRBJ1-6, with unresolved D. In germline, CDR1 is SGHDN, CDR2 FVKESK. The CDR3 is made up of 14 amino acids. Trimming removed 4 bases at V and 9 bases at J, with 13 bases between. CDR3 amino acids: CASSPLLFGSPLHF. For the CDR3, the DNA is TGTGCCAGCAGCCCGCTTTTGTTTGGTTCACCCCTCCACTTT.

V gene TRBV6-2 or TRBV6-3 combines with J gene TRBJ1-2; 9 nucleotides match TRBD1. The ends lost 6 bases at V and 4 bases at J; junction bases unmatched: 12. Germline V gene data show CDR1 as MNHEY and CDR2 as SVGEGT. The length of the CDR3 is 16 residues. The CDR3 loop is CASSQSGTGSVYGYTF. For the CDR3, the DNA is TGTGCCAGCAGCCAGTCCGGGACAGGGAGCGTCTATGGCTACACCTTC.

The chain uses TRBV7-2 and TRBJ1-1; D gene unclear. The germline V and J ends were trimmed by 6 bases and 2 bases, with 10 bases remaining between them. The CDR3 runs 13 residues. Germline lookup yields CDR1 SGHTA and CDR2 FQGNSA. DNA for the CDR3: TGTGCCAGCAGTAACTCAGGTAACACTGAAGCTTTCTTT. It encodes CASSNSGNTEAFF.

A note on this clone: One end of the junction fails to match germline, which may point to a read error. V and J are TRBV5-1 and TRBJ2-3; the D is unclear. This CDR3 region has 14 residues. The germline CDR1 and CDR2 sequences are SGHRS and YFSETQ. CDR3 sequence reads: CASNLGRDTDTQYF. DNA for the CDR3: TGCGCCAGCAACTTGGGAAGGGACACAGATACGCAGTATTTT. Complete variable domain (other parts from reference TRBV5-1 and TRBJ2-3): KAGVTQTPRYLIKTRGQQVTLSCSPISGHRSVSWYQQTPGQGLQFLFEYFSETQRNKGNFPGRFSGRQFSNSRSEMNVSTLELGDSALYLCASNLGRDTDTQYFGPGTRLTVL.

CDR3 in DNA: TGTGCTAGTGGTTTGGTTTCGAGTCTAGCGGGGGGATTCTTGTCCTACAATGAGCAGTTCTTC. This sequence encodes CASGLVSSLAGGFLSYNEQFF. The chain carries TRBV12-5 and TRBJ2-1; TRBD2 aligns across 11 bases. This CDR3 spans 21 amino acids. CDR1 and CDR2 from the germline V gene are LGHNT and FRNRAP. V shed 0 bases and J 1 base; nucleotides not matched to a gene: 14.

The chain has TRBV24-1 and TRBJ1-1; no definite D call. The V gene's germline CDR1 is KGHDR and CDR2 SFDVKD. With 5 bases removed from V and 5 bases from J, the gap between germline ends came to 14 bases. The CDR3 is 14 amino acids. CDR3 amino acids: CATSVKAVGTEAFF. For the CDR3, the DNA is TGTGCCACCAGTGTGAAGGCCGTGGGGACTGAAGCTTTCTTT.

This sequence joins TRBV7-2 and TRBJ2-6; no definite D call. V was shortened by 6 bases and J by 0 bases, with 6 bases between the two germline ends. Per the germline V gene, CDR1 is SGHTA and CDR2 is FQGNSA. The CDR3 covers 14 residues. The CDR3, as DNA: TGTGCCAGCAGTCCTCGCTCTGGGGCCAACGTCCTGACTTTC. Its protein product is CASSPRSGANVLTF.

This clone was seen only a few times. V is TRBV28 and J is TRBJ1-5; D not resolved. The V end lost 4 bases, the J end lost 6 bases, and 13 bases lay between the germline ends. The CDR3 covers 14 residues. CDR1 and CDR2 (germline): MDHEN, SYDVKM. CDR3 nucleotide sequence: TGTGCCAGCAGTTCACAGCCGCGGGGTCAGCCCCAGCATTTT. Translated, it gives CASSSQPRGQPQHF.

Here the CDR3 reads CASSTAQSREKLFF. The CDR3 region has the DNA TGCGCCAGCAGCACGGCACAGTCTAGGGAAAAACTGTTTTTT. V is TRBV4-1 and J is TRBJ1-4, with no clear D. This CDR3 is built from 14 residues. Trimming stripped 5 bases from V and 8 bases from J, with 15 bases between. In germline, CDR1 is MGHRA, CDR2 YSYEKL.

The chain links TRBV12-5 to TRBJ2-2; tentative D call: TRBD2 (6 bases). Germline-derived CDR1 and CDR2 are LGHNT and FRNRAP. The CDR3 runs 15 residues. Trimming pared 6 bases from V and 1 base from J, leaving 12 bases between. CDR3 sequence reads: CASGLHGGNTGELFF. DNA for the CDR3: TGTGCTAGTGGCCTCCACGGGGGGAACACCGGGGAGCTGTTTTTT. The full variable domain, its missing parts supplied by reference TRBV12-5 and TRBJ2-2, is DARVTQTPRHKVTEMGQEVTMRCQPILGHNTVFWYRQTMMQGLELLAYFRNRAPLDDSGMPKDRFSAEMPDATLATLKIQPSEPRDSAVYFCASGLHGGNTGELFFGEGSRLTVL.

The chain recombines TRBV30 with TRBJ2-7; D not resolved. CDR1 and CDR2 (germline): GTSNPN, SVGIG (reference sequence). This CDR3 comprises 13 residues. With 5 bases removed from V and 1 base from J, the gap between germline ends came to 12 bases. The CDR3 here is CAWSTGRSYEQYF. CDR3 DNA sequence: TGTGCCTGGTCCACGGGCAGATCCTACGAGCAGTACTTC.

The chain is built from TRBV11-2 and TRBJ1-1, with no clear D. CDR3 length equals 14 residues. The germline V gene encodes CDR1 SGHAT and CDR2 FQNNGV. V lost 6 bases, J lost 4 bases, and 15 bases lay in between. CDR3 protein: CASSSGHSGTEAFF. In nucleotides, the CDR3 is TGTGCCAGCAGTTCAGGCCATTCGGGCACTGAAGCTTTCTTT.

Sample share makes this clone medium-sized. The chain is built from TRBV4-1 and TRBJ2-1, with TRBD1 matching 7 bases. The CDR3 is 12 residues long. J lost 7 bases, V lost 8 bases, and 5 bases had no gene match. Germline loops: CDR1 MGHRA, CDR2 YSYEKL. CDR3 sequence reads: CASGLQGNEQFF. CDR3 nucleotides: TGCGCCAGCGGATTACAGGGGAATGAGCAGTTCTTC.

This clone was observed once. The chain employs TRBV7-9 and TRBJ2-3; tentatively, D is TRBD1 or TRBD2 (5 bases each). The germline V gene encodes CDR1 SEHNR and CDR2 FQNEAQ (reference sequence). The V end was cut by 1 base, the J end by 4 bases, with 12 bases between. This CDR3 is 15 amino acids long. CDR3 DNA: TGTGCCAGCAGCTTAGGAGGGGTCCTCCCAGATACGCAGTATTTT. Its translation is CASSLGGVLPDTQYF. Combining the CDR3 with reference TRBV7-9 and TRBJ2-3 gives the whole variable domain DTGVSQNPRHKITKRGQNVTFRCDPISEHNRLYWYRQTLGQGPEFLTYFQNEAQLEKSRLLSDRFSAERPKGSFSTLEIQRTEQGDSAMYLCASSLGGVLPDTQYFGPGTRLTVL.

This chain uses TRBV30 with TRBJ1-1; no definite D call. V was cut by 2 bases and J by 5 bases, with 9 bases left in between. The germline V gene has CDR1 GTSNPN and CDR2 SVGIG (reference sequence). The CDR3 sequence is 12 residues long. The CDR3 spells CAWSRSRTEAFF. In DNA form, the CDR3 reads TGTGCCTGGAGTCGGAGTAGGACTGAAGCTTTCTTT.

The rearrangement uses TRBV6-6 and TRBJ2-2; D gene ambiguous. Germline V gene data show CDR1 as MNHNY and CDR2 as SVGAGI (reference sequence). The CDR3 runs to 15 residues. The ends were cut back, 6 bases at V and 4 bases at J, with 15 bases in the middle. In DNA, the CDR3 is TGTGCCAGCAGCTTCTCGGGCGCGCTCACCGGGGAGCTGTTTTTT. Translation gives CASSFSGALTGELFF.

The chain uses TRBV6-5 and TRBJ1-2; TRBD1 might be the D (5 bases). CDR3 length equals 15 residues. Germline V gene lookup returns CDR1 MNHEY and CDR2 SVGAGI. Trimming removed 5 bases from V and 7 bases from J, with 20 bases in between. The CDR3 loop reads CASSPQNGWGSGYTF. CDR3 coding DNA: TGTGCCAGCAGTCCTCAGAATGGTTGGGGCTCTGGCTACACCTTC.

This clone was seen only once. This chain uses TRBV7-6 with TRBJ1-4; D is possibly TRBD1 (6 bases). Germline V gives CDR1 SGHVS, CDR2 FNYEAQ. The CDR3 runs 15 residues. V shed 5 bases and J shed 3 bases, with 13 bases lying between them. The DNA of the CDR3 is TGTGCCAGCAGCCGAGGACAGAGCTCTAATGAAAAACTGTTTTTT. As protein: CASSRGQSSNEKLFF.

J is TRBJ2-2 and V is TRBV28; D is perhaps TRBD1 (5 bases). The CDR3 spans 15 residues. Germline CDR1 and CDR2: MDHEN and SYDVKM. Trimming removed 5 bases from V and 5 bases from J, with 15 bases in between. CDR3 nucleotide sequence: TGTGCCAGCAGTCTTCCTGACAGAAAGACCGGGGAGCTGTTTTTT. Translated: CASSLPDRKTGELFF.

The chain uses TRBV24-1 and TRBJ2-1; D is unresolved. Trimming took 1 base from V and 8 from J, leaving 14 bases between them. Germline V gives CDR1 KGHDR, CDR2 SFDVKD. This CDR3 region has 15 residues. Here the CDR3 reads CATSDLGQSLDEQFF. In nucleotides, the CDR3 is TGTGCCACCAGTGATTTAGGCCAATCGCTCGATGAGCAGTTCTTC.

The chain joins TRBV15 to TRBJ2-6; 14 nucleotides match TRBD2. The CDR3 is made up of 18 amino acids. Per the germline V gene, CDR1 is LNHNV and CDR2 is YYDKDF (reference sequence). The V and J ends lost 1 base and 2 bases, in that order; junction bases with no gene match: 1. This CDR3 reads CATSRAGLAGAGANVLTF. The CDR3 DNA is TGTGCCACCAGCAGAGCGGGACTAGCGGGGGCTGGGGCCAACGTCCTGACTTTC.

This chain links TRBV27 with TRBJ2-2; D gene ambiguous. V shed 3 bases and J shed 7 bases, with 6 bases lying between them. Germline V gene sequence: CDR1 MNHEY, CDR2 SMNVEV (reference sequence). The CDR3 loop spans 12 amino acids. CDR3 sequence (DNA): TGTGCCAGCAGTTTGGGTGGCGGGGAGCTGTTTTTT. It specifies CASSLGGGELFF.